The T cell receptor (beta chain) described here comes from a study of pediatric ulcerative colitis. This clone appeared a few times. Trimming took 5 bases from V and 3 from J, leaving 16 bases between them. CDR3 length: 15 residues. Looked up from germline, CDR1 is SGHTA and CDR2 is FQGNSA. Generated by immunoSEQ multiplex PCR, the TCRdb table keeps only in-frame clones and is missing some. The table has more than 45,000 clones, 87% seen once; the top ten hold over 1.3%. This sequence originates from a boy aged 10-17 years who was a control in a study of pediatric ulcerative colitis. Sequencing was carried out using blood. This sequence joins TRBV7-2 and TRBJ1-2; a weak D match, TRBD1 (6 bases). CDR3 DNA: TGTGCCAGCAGCCCTCAGGACAGCAGTTACTATGGCTACACCTTC. Encoded protein: CASSPQDSSYYGYTF. The full variable domain, in which reference TRBV7-2 and TRBJ1-2 provide the parts outside the CDR3, is GAGVSQSPSNKVTEKGKDVELRCDPISGHTALYWYRQSLGQGLEFLIYFQGNSAPDKSGLPSDRFSAERTGGSVSTLTIQRTQQEDSAVYLCASSPQDSSYYGYTFGSGTRLTVV.